These 18 T cell receptor beta chains share one sample of origin, sequenced in a study of CD8 T cells in ankylosing spondylitis. Findings and caveats of the study: What seemed typical of ankylosing spondylitis blood was a TCR beta motif built from about 8 highly homologous variants.

MiXCR was run by TCRdb on the 5' RACE reads, yielding one entry per CDR3 protein. The data show 470,000 or so distinct CDR3 sequences, about 25% seen once. These receptors are not linked to any known antigen. Sequenced sample: blood, either unsorted or a sorted T cell fraction (not recorded which). These TCRs come from a male donor with ankylosing spondylitis.

The genes are TRBV15 and TRBJ1-6; D unresolved. The CDR3 sequence is 12 residues long. CDR1 and CDR2 from the germline V gene are LNHNV and YYDKDF (reference sequence). The V end lost 0 bases, the J end lost 9 bases, and 3 bases lay between the germline ends. CDR3 nucleotide sequence: TGTGCCACCAGCAGAGACGGTTCACCCCTCCACTTT. As protein: CATSRDGSPLHF.

This clonotype came up a few times. The CDR3 region has the DNA TGTGCCAGCACCTGGACGGAAATGACACCCCTCCACTTT. This translates into CASTWTEMTPLHF. This chain links TRBV12-3 or TRBV12-4 with TRBJ1-6; no firm D call. Trimming took off 7 bases at V and 11 bases at J, with 15 bases between the two ends. There are 13 residues in the CDR3.

The CDR3 DNA is TGCAGTGCAGCGCTAGCGGGAGGGCCGAGAGAGCAGTACTTC. Amino acid sequence: CSAALAGGPREQYF. V and J are TRBV20-1 and TRBJ2-7, with 12 bases identical to TRBD2. Germline V gene lookup returns CDR1 DFQATT and CDR2 SNEGSKA (reference sequence). The CDR3 runs to 14 residues. After removal of 6 bases from V and 7 bases from J, the junction contained 10 bases not matched to a gene.

Comments on this clonotype: One junction end disagrees with the germline gene, perhaps due to a read error. The chain is built from TRBV5-1 and TRBJ1-2, with a weak D call TRBD1 (6 bases). This CDR3 is built from 12 residues. In germline, CDR1 is SGHRS, CDR2 YFSETQ. The CDR3, as DNA: TGCGCCAGCAGCTTACAGGGAAATGGCCACACCTTC. It encodes CASSLQGNGHTF. Using reference TRBV5-1 and TRBJ1-2 for the parts outside the CDR3, the full variable domain is KAGVTQTPRYLIKTRGQQVTLSCSPISGHRSVSWYQQTPGQGLQFLFEYFSETQRNKGNFPGRFSGRQFSNSRSEMNVSTLELGDSALYLCASSLQGNGHTFGSGTRLTVV.

This clonotype has ten or more counts. The genes are TRBV4-2 and TRBJ2-3; the D is unclear. CDR1 is LGHNA and CDR2 is YNFKEQ in the germline V gene. The CDR3 totals 15 residues. The ends were cut back, 0 bases at V and 0 bases at J, with 7 bases in the middle. CDR3 in amino acids: CASSQDGASTDTQYF. The CDR3 DNA reads as TGTGCCAGCAGCCAAGATGGAGCTAGCACAGATACGCAGTATTTT.

The chain carries TRBV7-2 and TRBJ2-1; TRBD2 agrees at 9 bases. Losses at the gene ends were 3 bases for V and 6 bases for J; bases not matched to a gene: 6. CDR1 SGHTA and CDR2 FQGNSA come from the germline V gene. CDR3 size: 15 residues. The CDR3 is CASSLSSGSFNEQFF. The CDR3 coding sequence is TGTGCCAGCAGCTTGAGTAGCGGGAGTTTCAATGAGCAGTTCTTC.

This clonotype was seen more than once but under ten times. This chain joins TRBV11-3 and TRBJ2-2; a possible D gene is TRBD2 (5 bases). The CDR3 has 15 residues. The V end was cut by 2 bases, the J end by 4 bases, with 11 bases between. Germline V lookup: CDR1 SGHNT, CDR2 YENEEA. This chain's CDR3 is CASSLPGGLTGELFF. DNA of the CDR3: TGTGCCAGCAGCTTACCCGGCGGGCTCACCGGGGAGCTGTTTTTT.

This clonotype was seen just once. This chain uses TRBV5-1 with TRBJ2-1; 7 bases match TRBD1. Germline CDR1 reads SGHRS; CDR2 reads YFSETQ. The CDR3 contains 16 residues. The junction had 9 bases not matched to a gene; V was cut back by 3 bases and J by 3 bases. For the CDR3, the DNA is TGCGCCAGCAGCTCCCGACAGGGAATATACTACAATGAGCAGTTCTTC. Translation: CASSSRQGIYYNEQFF. The complete variable domain, with remaining parts taken from reference TRBV5-1 and TRBJ2-1, reads KAGVTQTPRYLIKTRGQQVTLSCSPISGHRSVSWYQQTPGQGLQFLFEYFSETQRNKGNFPGRFSGRQFSNSRSEMNVSTLELGDSALYLCASSSRQGIYYNEQFFGPGTRLTVL.

This chain links TRBV5-6 with TRBJ1-1; 12 bases map to TRBD1. Trimming removed 4 bases from V and 11 bases from J; junction bases left unmatched: 6. The CDR3 length is 13 residues. Germline CDR1 is SGHDT and CDR2 is YYEEEE. The CDR3 coding sequence is TGTGCCAGCAGCGGGACAGGGGGCCTCGTTGCTTTCTTT. Encoded protein: CASSGTGGLVAFF.

The chain carries TRBV7-9 and TRBJ2-7; D unclear. The V gene lost 5 bases and the J gene lost 1 base, with 12 bases spanning the gap. The germline V gene encodes CDR1 SEHNR and CDR2 FQNEAQ (reference sequence). CDR3 length equals 14 residues. The CDR3 is CASSHSGESYEQYF. As DNA, the CDR3 is TGTGCCAGCAGCCACTCAGGTGAATCCTACGAGCAGTACTTC.

J is TRBJ2-1 and V is TRBV3-1, with 11 bases identical to TRBD2. This CDR3 contains 14 residues. The germline gives CDR1 LGHDT, CDR2 YNNKEL (reference sequence). Germline trimming cut 4 bases from V and 7 bases from J; bases unmatched to any gene: 3. CDR3 protein: CASSLIAGGNEQFF. The CDR3 DNA reads as TGTGCCAGCAGCCTAATAGCGGGAGGGAATGAGCAGTTCTTC.

The chain recombines TRBV15 with TRBJ1-2, with TRBD1 matching over 7 bases. Per the germline V gene, CDR1 is LNHNV and CDR2 is YYDKDF (reference sequence). CDR3 size: 15 residues. Trimming took 0 bases from V and 8 from J; bases not matched to a gene: 9. CDR3 DNA sequence: TGTGCCACCAGCAGAGATCTCGCCAGGGGGGGCGGCTACACCTTC. Its translation: CATSRDLARGGGYTF.

V gene TRBV7-8 combines with J gene TRBJ1-4; D might be TRBD1 (5 bases). The CDR3 length is 15 residues. The germline V and J ends were trimmed by 1 base and 5 bases, with 11 bases remaining between them. Germline-derived CDR1 and CDR2 are SGHVS and FQNEAQ. The DNA for the CDR3 is TGTGCCAGCAGCTTAGTGGGGGGGATGAATGAAAAACTGTTTTTT. Translation: CASSLVGGMNEKLFF.

CDR3 residues: CASSDSGSWNEQFF. As DNA, the CDR3 is TGTGCCAGCAGTGATAGCGGGAGTTGGAATGAGCAGTTCTTC. This chain uses TRBV25-1 with TRBJ2-1; 9 nucleotides match TRBD2. The CDR3 runs 14 residues. In germline, CDR1 is MGHDK, CDR2 SYGVNS. The V gene end was trimmed by 3 bases and the J gene end by 7 bases; junction bases not matched to a gene: 4.

The gene calls are TRBV10-3 and TRBJ2-4; D gene uncertain. V was shortened by 0 bases and J by 5 bases, with 8 bases between the two germline ends. Germline CDR1 ENHRY, CDR2 SYGVKD. This CDR3 is 14 amino acids long. In DNA, the CDR3 is TGTGCCATCAGTGAGTCCCAGGCTCAAAACATTCAGTACTTC. It specifies CAISESQAQNIQYF.

The table lists this clonotype with a few counts. This chain connects TRBV3-1 to TRBJ2-3; 9 positions agree with TRBD2. This CDR3 is 15 amino acids long. V lost 3 bases, J lost 5 bases, and 6 bases stayed unmatched. Per germline, CDR1 LGHDT and CDR2 YNNKEL (reference sequence). The CDR3 region is CASSQIAGVGDTQYF. CDR3 coding DNA: TGTGCCAGCAGCCAGATAGCGGGAGTGGGAGATACGCAGTATTTT.

The chain employs TRBV19 and TRBJ1-5; D is unclear. This CDR3 is built from 12 residues. Germline CDR1 LNHDA, CDR2 SQIVND (reference sequence). The ends were cut back, 7 bases at V and 5 bases at J, with 9 bases in the middle. CDR3 nucleotides: TGTGCCAGTAATTTGAGGGATCAGCCCCAGCATTTT. Residues: CASNLRDQPQHF.

The chain links TRBV12-3 or TRBV12-4 to TRBJ2-2, with D perhaps matching TRBD2 (6 bases). This CDR3 contains 14 residues. V was clipped by 3 bases and J by 5 bases, with 10 bases between them. The CDR3 protein is CASSLVGGTGELFF. CDR3 sequence (DNA): TGTGCCAGCAGTTTGGTTGGGGGGACCGGGGAGCTGTTTTTT.